Listed below are T cell receptor beta chains from one sample, sequenced in a study of T cells in Graves' hyperthyroidism and ophthalmopathy. TCRdb called the multiplex PCR reads again in MiXCR, with one record for every CDR3 protein. In the table there are roughly 250,000 distinct CDR3 sequences, roughly 22% of which are singletons. The sample consisted of blood. These receptor sequences come from a man aged 30 to 39 with Graves' ophthalmopathy. Both conserved end residues are part of each CDR3. A D gene is named only where the DNA matches it firmly. The size of a clone is reported for some rows only, either as once, few or many, or as a class for expanded clones.

j_call clone_size v_call d_call cdr3_nt cdr3_aa
TRBJ2-1 NA TRBV28 NA TGTGCCAGCAGTTTACGAATCCGGCAGTTACCGGAGACCCAGTTCTTC CASSLRIRQLPETQFF
TRBJ1-5 NA TRBV6-1 TRBD1 TGTGCCAGCAGTGAATACTGGACAGGGAATAGCAATCAGCCCCAGCATTTT CASSEYWTGNSNQPQHF
TRBJ1-2 few TRBV29-1 TRBD1 TGCAGCGGGTATGACAGGGCCTCTTGGGGCTACACCTTC CSGYDRASWGYTF
TRBJ2-7 NA TRBV3-1 TRBD2 TGTGCCAGCAGCGAGACTAGCGGGGGGGTCAGCTCCTACGAGCAGTACTTC CASSETSGGVSSYEQYF
TRBJ2-3 NA TRBV24-1 NA TGTGCCACCAGTGATTTGGAGTACGGCACAGATACGCAGTATTTT CATSDLEYGTDTQYF
TRBJ2-7 NA TRBV13 TRBD2 TGTGCCAGCAGCCAGACCCCTCGCGCGGGAGGTCGCGAGCAGTACTTC CASSQTPRAGGREQYF
TRBJ1-1 NA TRBV29-1 NA TGCAGCGTTGAAGGAGTTGGGGGGAACACTGAAGCTTTCTTT CSVEGVGGNTEAFF
TRBJ1-6 once TRBV11-2 NA TGTGCCAGCAGCAGATTAGAGGGTTCACCCCTCCACTTT CASSRLEGSPLHF
TRBJ2-1 NA TRBV20-1 TRBD2 TGCAGTGCTAGAAAGACTAGCGGTGCCTACAATGAGCAGTTCTTC CSARKTSGAYNEQFF
TRBJ2-1 NA TRBV7-3 NA TGTGCCAGCAGCCCCGGGGGAAGGGAGAATGAGCAGTTCTTC CASSPGGRENEQFF
TRBJ1-1 many TRBV30 NA TGTGCCTGGAGAACAGGGTTTAACACTGAAGCTTTCTTT CAWRTGFNTEAFF
TRBJ1-2 NA TRBV19 NA TGTGCCAGTAGGGTAGCTCCCCGGGGCATCAGATATGGCTACACCTTC CASRVAPRGIRYGYTF
TRBJ2-5 few TRBV7-9 TRBD2 TGTGCCAGCAACCGGGTCGGCGGGAGGGCCTACTTTGGAGAGACCCAGTACTTC CASNRVGGRAYFGETQYF
TRBJ2-1 many TRBV7-9 NA TGTGCCAGCAGCTTTGCAGCAAGCCACAATGAGCAGTTCTTC CASSFAASHNEQFF
TRBJ2-7 many TRBV28 TRBD1 TGTGCCAGCAGTCCCGAGGGACAGGGAACCGAGCAGTACTTC CASSPEGQGTEQYF
TRBJ2-1 NA TRBV28 TRBD1 TGTGCCAGCAGTTCCGTGGACAGGCCCTACAATGAGCAGTTCTTC CASSSVDRPYNEQFF
TRBJ2-2 few TRBV19 TRBD1 TGTGCCAGCGGGGACAGAAACACCGGGGAGCTGTTTTTT CASGDRNTGELFF
TRBJ2-7 NA TRBV11-3 NA TGTGCCAGCAGCTTAGTCAACAGGGTTGGAGAGCAGTACTTC CASSLVNRVGEQYF
TRBJ2-5 few TRBV6-4 TRBD1 TGTGCCAGCAGCCCAGGACAGGGGGGAATAGAGACCCAGTACTTC CASSPGQGGIETQYF
TRBJ2-1 many TRBV11-3 TRBD2 TGTGCCAGCAGCGCGGGACTAACTTGGAAGGTTGAGCAGTTCTTC CASSAGLTWKVEQFF
TRBJ2-1 many TRBV5-1 TRBD2 TGCGCCAGCAGCTTCACTAGCGGGAGCTCCTATGAGCAGTTCTTC CASSFTSGSSYEQFF
TRBJ2-7 NA TRBV24-1 TRBD2 TGTGCCACCAGTGATTCCCGGGGGGACTACGAGCAGTACTTC CATSDSRGDYEQYF
TRBJ1-3 NA TRBV3-1 NA TGTGCCAGCAGCAGAAACAGCTACTCTGGAAACACCATATATTTT CASSRNSYSGNTIYF
TRBJ2-2 NA TRBV5-5 TRBD1 TGTGCCAGCAGCACCCGGGACAGAGATGGGGAGCTGTTTTTT CASSTRDRDGELFF
TRBJ2-2 NA TRBV5-6 NA TGTGCCAGCACCTGGGGAACAGAACTGAACACCGGGGAGCTGTTTTTT CASTWGTELNTGELFF
TRBJ2-2 few TRBV5-6 NA TGTGCCAGCAGCTTGGCGCCGGGTGCCGGGGAGCTGTTTTTT CASSLAPGAGELFF
TRBJ2-5 many TRBV4-2 NA TGTGCCAGCAGCCAAGATGGGCAGGGACAAGAGACCCAGTACTTC CASSQDGQGQETQYF
TRBJ2-3 few TRBV30 TRBD1 TGTGCCGCTACAGGGGCCCCTTACACAGATACGCAGTATTTT CAATGAPYTDTQYF
TRBJ2-1 NA TRBV20-1 NA TGCAGTGCTAGAGACCCGTTAGCGGACTCCTACAATGAGCAGTTCTTC CSARDPLADSYNEQFF
TRBJ2-6 many TRBV12-3/TRBV12-4 NA TGTGCCAGCAGTTTTCTGGGGGCTGGGGCCAACGTCCTGACTTTC CASSFLGAGANVLTF
TRBJ2-3 many TRBV7-9 TRBD1 TGTGCCATCCTCGGGCCGGGGACAGGGCTCACAGATACGCAGTATTTT CAILGPGTGLTDTQYF
TRBJ1-1 many TRBV28 TRBD1 TGTGCCAGCAGACCCGGGACAGGGGTGACTGAAGCTTTCTTT CASRPGTGVTEAFF
TRBJ2-2 NA TRBV24-1 NA TGTGCCACCAGTGGAGGGGGAGACACCGGGGAGCTGTTTTTT CATSGGGDTGELFF
TRBJ2-5 NA TRBV20-1 NA TGCAGCGCCGAACTAGGGGCGGAGACCCAGTACTTC CSAELGAETQYF
TRBJ1-2 few TRBV6-1 NA TGTGCCAGCAGCTTTACCGTCCCGGGGGGGGGCTACACCTTC CASSFTVPGGGYTF
TRBJ2-5 NA TRBV4-2 TRBD1 TGTGCCAGCAGCCTCCGAGGACAGGGAGGTCCCCAAGAGACCCAGTACTTC CASSLRGQGGPQETQYF
TRBJ1-1 NA TRBV19 TRBD1 TGTGCCAGTAGTAAAGGGACAGGGCGGGCGGCTGAAGCTTTCTTT CASSKGTGRAAEAFF
TRBJ2-5 few TRBV12-3/TRBV12-4 NA TGTGCCAGCAGTTTAATGGGGGGAAGGGAGACCCAGTACTTC CASSLMGGRETQYF
TRBJ2-1 many TRBV2 NA TGTGCCAGCAGGGGCGAGGGACACTACAATGAGCAGTTCTTC CASRGEGHYNEQFF
TRBJ2-3 many TRBV11-2 TRBD1 TGTGCCAGCAGCTTAGTTAATACAGGGGGAGGGCAGTATTTT CASSLVNTGGGQYF
TRBJ2-5 many TRBV28 NA TGTGCCAGCAGTTTAACGGACAGAGCGGAGACCCAGTACTTC CASSLTDRAETQYF
TRBJ2-3 NA TRBV11-3 TRBD2 TGTGCCAGCAGCCTAGCGGGACTAGCGGGAGTAGGTGATACGCAGTATTTT CASSLAGLAGVGDTQYF
TRBJ2-3 many TRBV11-2 NA TGTGCCAGCAGCTTGGGCGCGAGGCCCCTAGGGGATACGCAGTATTTT CASSLGARPLGDTQYF
TRBJ2-7 many TRBV29-1 NA TGCAGCGTTGATTCAGGGTCCTTAAATTACGAGCAGTACTTC CSVDSGSLNYEQYF
TRBJ2-7 once TRBV10-3 TRBD2 TGTGCCATCAGCGCGGGACTAGCGGGTCATTACGGGCAGTACTTC CAISAGLAGHYGQYF
TRBJ2-3 few TRBV18 TRBD2 TGTGCCAGCTCAGCGACTAGCGGGCGCACAGATACGCAGTATTTT CASSATSGRTDTQYF
TRBJ1-6 NA TRBV5-1 NA TGTGCCAGCAGCCGGGGGGGTGAAAATAATTCACCCCTCCACTTT CASSRGGENNSPLHF
TRBJ2-5 NA TRBV11-2 NA TGTGCCAGCAGCTTAGGGGGGACCTACCCCAGGGCCCAGTACTTC CASSLGGTYPRAQYF
TRBJ2-5 NA TRBV6-2/TRBV6-3 NA TGTGCCAGCGGTGACAGAAGAGAGACCCAGTACTTC CASGDRRETQYF
TRBJ2-1 NA TRBV29-1 TRBD2 TGCAGCATACGGACCCCGGGACTAGCCTACAATGAGCAGTTCTTC CSIRTPGLAYNEQFF
TRBJ2-1 NA TRBV20-1 NA TGCAGTGCTAGCATTTTACCGGGAGCTAGGTACAATGAGCAGTTCTTC CSASILPGARYNEQFF
TRBJ2-3 many TRBV29-1 TRBD1 TGCAGCGTCGAACCGGGACAGGGGTCAGATACGCAGTATTTT CSVEPGQGSDTQYF
TRBJ2-7 NA TRBV3-1 NA TGTGCCAGCAGGGGAGGCCCCTCCTACGAGCAGTACTTC CASRGGPSYEQYF
TRBJ1-1 few TRBV7-9 NA TGTGCCAGCAGCTTTAGGACCAATCTGAACACTGAAGCTTTCTTT CASSFRTNLNTEAFF
TRBJ2-2 few TRBV6-1 TRBD1 TGTGCCAGCAGGAATGGACAGGGGGTCACCGGGGAGCTGTTTTTT CASRNGQGVTGELFF
TRBJ1-5 few TRBV5-6 TRBD1 TGTGCCAGCAGCTTGGACTCGGGACAGGTTAGCAATCAGCCCCAGCATTTT CASSLDSGQVSNQPQHF
TRBJ1-3 once TRBV9 NA TGTGCCAGCAGCGTAGTTGGGGGGCTCATTGGAAACACCATATATTTT CASSVVGGLIGNTIYF
TRBJ1-5 many TRBV6-1 TRBD1 TGTGCCAGCAGCCCTTCGGGGGGCAGGGGGTCTAGCAATCAGCCCCAGCATTTT CASSPSGGRGSSNQPQHF
TRBJ1-4 many TRBV24-1 TRBD1 TGTGCCACCAGTGAGAACAGGGGTCGAGGTGAAAAACTGTTTTTT CATSENRGRGEKLFF